This T cell receptor beta chain was recorded in a study of blood T cell repertoires in COVID-19. About the research overall: PBMCs, B-cell-depleted T cells, or T cells provided the cDNA or gDNA that made up the material.

Germline V CDR1 and CDR2: SGHTA, FQGNSA. With 5 bases clipped from V and 7 bases from J, the junction kept 6 bases outside the gene matches. CDR3 length: 14 amino acids. Methods used by the authors: Estimation of nucleated cell counts was performed using reference gene primer amplification. Using immunoSEQ multiplex PCR, the repertoire was profiled, and TCRdb retains in-frame clones only, with some absent. From that table come the V and J calls and clone size; the DNA was used to work out D and trimming. In the table there are approximately 140,000 clones, roughly 89% of which are singletons. The J gene is TRBJ2-2, the V gene TRBV7-2; TRBD1 aligns across 8 bases. This clonotype was sampled from a woman in her thirties or forties with acute or convalescent COVID-19. Sequenced input: peripheral blood. CDR3 sequence (DNA): TGTGCCAGCAGCCCCGACAGGGGTGGCGGGGAGCTGTTTTTT. This gives the protein CASSPDRGGGELFF.